The source of this T cell receptor (beta chain) is a study of a mutant IDH1 vaccine in newly diagnosed glioma. Study overall: Once 4-6 weeks had passed after radiotherapy alone, vaccination started, or it started with temozolomide cycles. Sex among treated patients split about 62% male, 37.5% female; mean age was roughly 42 years.

Deletions cut 7 bases from V and 4 bases from J, with 5 bases between. The CDR3 totals 10 residues. Germline V gene lookup returns CDR1 SQVTM and CDR2 ANQGSEA. To note about this clone: The antigen is unknown.

Produced via immunoSEQ multiplex PCR; TCRdb's table is partial and in-frame only. The table shows about 34,000 clones, with about 87% occurring only once. Time point reported: week 47, end of study. Doses comprised 300 ug of mutant IDH1 20-mer peptide each, plus topical imiquimod. This specimen consisted of PBMCs, obtained from a glioma patient whose treatment included an IDH1 peptide vaccine. The sequence derives from a woman in her twenties or thirties with glioma. The chain links TRBV29-1 to TRBJ2-1, with D uncertain. The CDR3 DNA is TGCAGCGGGACGTACAATGAGCAGTTCTTC. It codes for CSGTYNEQFF.